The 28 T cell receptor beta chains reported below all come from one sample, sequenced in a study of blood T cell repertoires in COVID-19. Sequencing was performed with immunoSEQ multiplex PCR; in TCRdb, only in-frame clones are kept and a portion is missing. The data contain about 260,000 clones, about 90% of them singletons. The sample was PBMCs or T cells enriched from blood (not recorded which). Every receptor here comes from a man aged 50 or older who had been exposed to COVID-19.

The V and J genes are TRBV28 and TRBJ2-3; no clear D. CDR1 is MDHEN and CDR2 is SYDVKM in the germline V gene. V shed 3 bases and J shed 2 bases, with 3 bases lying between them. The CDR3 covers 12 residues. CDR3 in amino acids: CASSFYTDTQYF. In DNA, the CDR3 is TGTGCCAGCAGTTTCTACACAGATACGCAGTATTTT.

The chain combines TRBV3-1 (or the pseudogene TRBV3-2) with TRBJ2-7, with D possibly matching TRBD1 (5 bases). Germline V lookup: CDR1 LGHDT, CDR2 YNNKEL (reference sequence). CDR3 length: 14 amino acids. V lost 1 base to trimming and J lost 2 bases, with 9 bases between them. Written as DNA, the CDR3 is TGTGCCAGCAGCCAAGGGCAGGGCCCCTACGAGCAGTACTTC. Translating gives CASSQGQGPYEQYF.

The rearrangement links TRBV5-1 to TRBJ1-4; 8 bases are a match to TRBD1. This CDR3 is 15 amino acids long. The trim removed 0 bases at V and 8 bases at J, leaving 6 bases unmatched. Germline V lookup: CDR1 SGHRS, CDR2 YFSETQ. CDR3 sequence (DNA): TGCGCCAGCAGCTTGGGCATAGACAGGGGCGAAAAACTGTTTTTT. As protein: CASSLGIDRGEKLFF.

The CDR3 DNA reads TGTGCCAGTGATGAGGGCAATCAGCCCCAGCATTTT. Translation gives CASDEGNQPQHF. The chain carries TRBV19 and TRBJ1-5; D not certain. CDR1 LNHDA and CDR2 SQIVND come from the germline V gene (reference sequence). The CDR3 runs to 12 residues. V was trimmed by 8 bases and J by 2 bases, leaving 7 bases between them. Using reference TRBV19 and TRBJ1-5 for the parts outside the CDR3, the full variable domain is DGGITQSPKYLFRKEGQNVTLSCEQNLNHDAMYWYRQDPGQGLRLIYYSQIVNDFQKGDIAEGYSVSREKKESFPLTVTSAQKNPTAFYLCASDEGNQPQHFGDGTRLSIL.

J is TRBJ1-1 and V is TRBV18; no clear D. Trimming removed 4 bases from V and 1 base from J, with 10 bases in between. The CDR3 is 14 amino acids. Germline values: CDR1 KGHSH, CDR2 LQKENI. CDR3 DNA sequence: TGTGCCAGCTCACTCCTAGAGGGGAACACTGAAGCTTTCTTT. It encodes CASSLLEGNTEAFF.

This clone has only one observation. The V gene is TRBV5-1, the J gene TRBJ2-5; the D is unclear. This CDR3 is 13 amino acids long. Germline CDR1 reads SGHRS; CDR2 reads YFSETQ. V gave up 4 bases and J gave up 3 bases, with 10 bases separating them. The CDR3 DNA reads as TGCGCCAGCAGCCGTGACACGAAAGAGACCCAGTACTTC. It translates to CASSRDTKETQYF.

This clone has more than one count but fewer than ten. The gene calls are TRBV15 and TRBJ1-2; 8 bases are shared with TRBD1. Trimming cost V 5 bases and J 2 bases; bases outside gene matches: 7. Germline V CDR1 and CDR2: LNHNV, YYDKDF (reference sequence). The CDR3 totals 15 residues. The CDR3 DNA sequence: TGTGCCACCAGCGGGGTAGACAGGGGAAACTATGGCTACACCTTC. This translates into CATSGVDRGNYGYTF.

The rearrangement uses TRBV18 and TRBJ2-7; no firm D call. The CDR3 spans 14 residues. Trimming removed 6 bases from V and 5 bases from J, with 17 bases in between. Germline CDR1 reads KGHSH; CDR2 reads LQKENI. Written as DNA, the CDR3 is TGTGCCAGCTCTCGGTTGGGCAGGTTAGACGAGCAGTACTTC. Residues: CASSRLGRLDEQYF.

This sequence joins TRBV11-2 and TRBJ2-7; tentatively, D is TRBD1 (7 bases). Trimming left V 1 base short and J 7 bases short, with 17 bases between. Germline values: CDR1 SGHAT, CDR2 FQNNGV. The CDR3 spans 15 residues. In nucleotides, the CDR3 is TGTGCCAGCAGCTTAGGCAGGGGGGCACTTCGTGAGCAGTACGTC. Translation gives CASSLGRGALREQYV.

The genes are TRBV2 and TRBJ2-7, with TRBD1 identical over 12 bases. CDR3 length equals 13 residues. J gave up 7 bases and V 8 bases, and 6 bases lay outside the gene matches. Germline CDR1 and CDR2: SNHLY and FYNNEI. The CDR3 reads CASAGQGAGEQYF. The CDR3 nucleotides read TGTGCCAGCGCGGGACAGGGGGCAGGTGAGCAGTACTTC. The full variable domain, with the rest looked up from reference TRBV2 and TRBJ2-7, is EPEVTQTPSHQVTQMGQEVILRCVPISNHLYFYWYRQILGQKVEFLVSFYNNEISEKSEIFDDQFSVERPDGSNFTLKIRSTKLEDSAMYFCASAGQGAGEQYFGPGTRLTVT.

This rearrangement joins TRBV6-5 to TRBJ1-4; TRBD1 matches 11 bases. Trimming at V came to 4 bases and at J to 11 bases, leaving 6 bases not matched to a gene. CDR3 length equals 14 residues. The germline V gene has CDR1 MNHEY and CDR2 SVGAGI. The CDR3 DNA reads TGTGCCAGCAGTTCAGGACAGGGGGCCGGGAAACTGTTTTTT. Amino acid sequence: CASSSGQGAGKLFF.

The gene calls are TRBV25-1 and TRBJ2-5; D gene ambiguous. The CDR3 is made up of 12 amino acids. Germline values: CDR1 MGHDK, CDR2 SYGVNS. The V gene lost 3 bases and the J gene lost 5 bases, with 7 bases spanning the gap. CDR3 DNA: TGTGCCAGCAGTGACTACCGCGAGACCCAGTACTTC. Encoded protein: CASSDYRETQYF. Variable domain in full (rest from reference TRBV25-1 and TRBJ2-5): EADIYQTPRYLVIGTGKKITLECSQTMGHDKMYWYQQDPGMELHLIHYSYGVNSTEKGDLSSESTVSRIRTEHFPLTLESARPSHTSQYLCASSDYRETQYFGPGTRLLVL.

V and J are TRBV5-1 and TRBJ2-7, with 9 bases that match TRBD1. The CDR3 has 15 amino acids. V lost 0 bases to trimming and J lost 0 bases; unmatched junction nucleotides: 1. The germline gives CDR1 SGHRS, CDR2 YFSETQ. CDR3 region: CASSLGQGDSYEQYV. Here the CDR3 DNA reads TGCGCCAGCAGCTTGGGACAGGGGGACTCCTACGAGCAGTACGTC.

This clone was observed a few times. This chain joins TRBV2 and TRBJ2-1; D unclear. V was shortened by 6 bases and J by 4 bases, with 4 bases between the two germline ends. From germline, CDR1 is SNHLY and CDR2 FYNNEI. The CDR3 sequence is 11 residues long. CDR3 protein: CASREYNEQFF. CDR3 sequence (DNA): TGTGCCAGCAGGGAGTACAATGAGCAGTTCTTC.

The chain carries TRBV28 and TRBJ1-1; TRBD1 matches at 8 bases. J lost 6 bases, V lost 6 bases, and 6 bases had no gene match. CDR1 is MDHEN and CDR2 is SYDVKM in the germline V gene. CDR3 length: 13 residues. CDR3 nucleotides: TGTGCCAGCAGCTCCCAGGGGGCAGCTGAAGCTTTCTTT. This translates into CASSSQGAAEAFF.

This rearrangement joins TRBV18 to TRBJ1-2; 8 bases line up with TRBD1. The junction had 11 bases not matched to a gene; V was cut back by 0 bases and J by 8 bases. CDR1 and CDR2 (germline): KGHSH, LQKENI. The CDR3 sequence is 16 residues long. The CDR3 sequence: CASSPPRGQGLKGYTF. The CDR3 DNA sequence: TGTGCCAGCTCACCACCGAGAGGACAGGGCCTAAAGGGCTACACCTTC.

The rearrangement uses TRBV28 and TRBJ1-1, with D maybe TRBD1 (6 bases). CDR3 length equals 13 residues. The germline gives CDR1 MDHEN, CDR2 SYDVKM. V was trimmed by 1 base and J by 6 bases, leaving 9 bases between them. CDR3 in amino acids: CASSLLTGAEAFF. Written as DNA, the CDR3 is TGTGCCAGCAGTTTATTGACAGGAGCTGAAGCTTTCTTT.

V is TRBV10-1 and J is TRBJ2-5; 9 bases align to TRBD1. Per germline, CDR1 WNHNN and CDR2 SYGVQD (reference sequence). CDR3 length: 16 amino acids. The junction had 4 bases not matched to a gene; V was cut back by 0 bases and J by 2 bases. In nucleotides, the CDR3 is TGCGCCAGCAGTGAGTCGAACAGGGGGCAGCAAGAGACCCAGTACTTC. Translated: CASSESNRGQQETQYF.

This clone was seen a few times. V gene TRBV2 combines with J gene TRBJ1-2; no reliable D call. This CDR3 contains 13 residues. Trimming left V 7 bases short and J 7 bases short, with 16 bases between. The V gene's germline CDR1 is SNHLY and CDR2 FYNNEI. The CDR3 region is CASTVIGGSGYTF. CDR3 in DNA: TGTGCCAGCACCGTTATAGGAGGTAGTGGCTACACCTTC.

The CDR3 nucleotides are TGTGCCAGCAGCTTCTTTGGGCAGATAGATCAGCCCCAGCATTTT. Its translation is CASSFFGQIDQPQHF. This chain connects TRBV7-2 to TRBJ1-5; D call uncertain. Germline V gives CDR1 SGHTA, CDR2 FQGNSA. This CDR3 region has 15 residues. The V and J ends lost 3 bases and 5 bases respectively, with 14 bases between them.

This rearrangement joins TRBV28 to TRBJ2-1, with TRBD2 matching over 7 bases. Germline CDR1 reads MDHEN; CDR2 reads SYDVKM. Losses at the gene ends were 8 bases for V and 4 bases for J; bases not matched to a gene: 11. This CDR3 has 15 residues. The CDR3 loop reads CASLSRGGGYNEQFF. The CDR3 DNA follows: TGTGCCAGCTTGAGTCGTGGGGGGGGGTACAATGAGCAGTTCTTC.

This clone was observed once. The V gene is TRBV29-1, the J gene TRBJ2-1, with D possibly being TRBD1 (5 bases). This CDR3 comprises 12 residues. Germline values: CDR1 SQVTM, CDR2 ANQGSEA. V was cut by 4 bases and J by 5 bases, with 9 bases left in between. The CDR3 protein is CSVGQTHNEQFF. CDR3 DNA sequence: TGCAGCGTTGGACAGACGCACAATGAGCAGTTCTTC.

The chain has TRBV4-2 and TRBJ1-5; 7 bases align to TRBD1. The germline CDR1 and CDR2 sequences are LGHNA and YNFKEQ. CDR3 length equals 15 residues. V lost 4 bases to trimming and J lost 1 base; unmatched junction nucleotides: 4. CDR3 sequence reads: CASSPGTVSNQPQHF. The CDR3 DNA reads TGTGCCAGCAGCCCAGGGACAGTAAGCAATCAGCCCCAGCATTTT.

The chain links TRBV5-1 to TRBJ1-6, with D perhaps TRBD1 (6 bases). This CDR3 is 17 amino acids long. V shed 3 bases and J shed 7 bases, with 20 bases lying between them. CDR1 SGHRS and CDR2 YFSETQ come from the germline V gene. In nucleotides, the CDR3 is TGCGCCAGCAGCTGGGGGGGCATCCAAGGCGGGAATTCACCCCTCCACTTT. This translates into CASSWGGIQGGNSPLHF. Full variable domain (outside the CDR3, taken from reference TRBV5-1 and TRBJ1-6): KAGVTQTPRYLIKTRGQQVTLSCSPISGHRSVSWYQQTPGQGLQFLFEYFSETQRNKGNFPGRFSGRQFSNSRSEMNVSTLELGDSALYLCASSWGGIQGGNSPLHFGNGTRLTVT.

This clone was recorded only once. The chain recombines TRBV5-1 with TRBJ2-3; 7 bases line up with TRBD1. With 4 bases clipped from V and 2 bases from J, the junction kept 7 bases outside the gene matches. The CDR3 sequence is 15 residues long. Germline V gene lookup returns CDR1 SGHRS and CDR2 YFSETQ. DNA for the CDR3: TGCGCCAGCAGCACTTCAGGGGGTCTCACAGATACGCAGTATTTT. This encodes CASSTSGGLTDTQYF. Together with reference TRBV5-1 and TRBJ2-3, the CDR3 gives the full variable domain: KAGVTQTPRYLIKTRGQQVTLSCSPISGHRSVSWYQQTPGQGLQFLFEYFSETQRNKGNFPGRFSGRQFSNSRSEMNVSTLELGDSALYLCASSTSGGLTDTQYFGPGTRLTVL.

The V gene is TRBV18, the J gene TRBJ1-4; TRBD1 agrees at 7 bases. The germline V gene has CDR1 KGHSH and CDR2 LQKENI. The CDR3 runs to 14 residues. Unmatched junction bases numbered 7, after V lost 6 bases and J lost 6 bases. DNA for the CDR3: TGTGCCAGCTCCCAGGGGACAGCCGATGAAAAACTGTTTTTT. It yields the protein CASSQGTADEKLFF.

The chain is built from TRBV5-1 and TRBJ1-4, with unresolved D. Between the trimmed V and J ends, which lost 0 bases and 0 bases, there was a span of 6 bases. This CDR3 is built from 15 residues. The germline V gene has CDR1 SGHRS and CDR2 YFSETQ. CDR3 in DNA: TGCGCCAGCAGCTTGGTACCGGCAACTAATGAAAAACTGTTTTTT. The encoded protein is CASSLVPATNEKLFF.

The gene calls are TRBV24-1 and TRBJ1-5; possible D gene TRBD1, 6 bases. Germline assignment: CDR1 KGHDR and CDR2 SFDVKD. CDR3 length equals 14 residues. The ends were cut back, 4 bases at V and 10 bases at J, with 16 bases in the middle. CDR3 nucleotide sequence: TGTGCCACCAGTGAGGGGGCCCTCAATCTACCCCAGCATTTT. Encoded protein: CATSEGALNLPQHF.